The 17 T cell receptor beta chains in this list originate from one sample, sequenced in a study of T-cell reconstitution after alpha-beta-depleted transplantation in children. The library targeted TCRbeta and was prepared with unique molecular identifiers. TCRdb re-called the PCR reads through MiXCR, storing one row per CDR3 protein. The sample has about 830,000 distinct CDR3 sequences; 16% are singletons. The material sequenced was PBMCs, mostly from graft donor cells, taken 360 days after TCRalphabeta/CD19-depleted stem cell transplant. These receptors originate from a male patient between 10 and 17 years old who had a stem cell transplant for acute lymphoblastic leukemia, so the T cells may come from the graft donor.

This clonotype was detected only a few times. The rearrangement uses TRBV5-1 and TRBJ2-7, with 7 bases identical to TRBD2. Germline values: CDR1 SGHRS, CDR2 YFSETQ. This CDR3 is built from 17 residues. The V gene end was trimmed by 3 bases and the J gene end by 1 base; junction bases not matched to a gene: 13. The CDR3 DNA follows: TGCGCCAGCAGCTGGCTTCCGAGCGGGACCTCTTCCTACGAGCAGTACTTC. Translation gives CASSWLPSGTSSYEQYF.

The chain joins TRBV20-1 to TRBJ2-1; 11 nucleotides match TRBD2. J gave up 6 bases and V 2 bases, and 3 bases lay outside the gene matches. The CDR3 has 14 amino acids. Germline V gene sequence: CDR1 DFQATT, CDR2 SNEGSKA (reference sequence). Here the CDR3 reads CSARWLAGGNEQFF. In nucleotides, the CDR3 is TGCAGTGCTAGATGGCTAGCGGGAGGCAATGAGCAGTTCTTC.

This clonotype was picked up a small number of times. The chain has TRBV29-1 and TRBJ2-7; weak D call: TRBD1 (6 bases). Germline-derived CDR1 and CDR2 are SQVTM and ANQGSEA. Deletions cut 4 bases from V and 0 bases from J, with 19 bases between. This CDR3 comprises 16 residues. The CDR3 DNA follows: TGCAGCGTTGCCGGGACACCAAAAGGGGCCTCCTACGAGCAGTACTTC. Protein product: CSVAGTPKGASYEQYF.

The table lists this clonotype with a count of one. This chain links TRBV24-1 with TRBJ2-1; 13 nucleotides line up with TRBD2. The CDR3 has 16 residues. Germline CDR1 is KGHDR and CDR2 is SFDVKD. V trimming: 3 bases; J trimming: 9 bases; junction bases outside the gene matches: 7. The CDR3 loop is CATSDPGLAGSGEQFF. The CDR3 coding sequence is TGTGCCACCAGTGATCCGGGACTAGCGGGATCGGGTGAGCAGTTCTTC.

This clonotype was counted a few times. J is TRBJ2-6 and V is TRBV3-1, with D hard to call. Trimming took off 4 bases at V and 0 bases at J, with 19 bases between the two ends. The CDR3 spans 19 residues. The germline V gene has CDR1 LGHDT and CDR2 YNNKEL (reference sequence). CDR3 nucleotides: TGTGCCAGCAGCCCCCTCGGTCTCCTCCCGGACTCTGGGGCCAACGTCCTGACTTTC. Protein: CASSPLGLLPDSGANVLTF.

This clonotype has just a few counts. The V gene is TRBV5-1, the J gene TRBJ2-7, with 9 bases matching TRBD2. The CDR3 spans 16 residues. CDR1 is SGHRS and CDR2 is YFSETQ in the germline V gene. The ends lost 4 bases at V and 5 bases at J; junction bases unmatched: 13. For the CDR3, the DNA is TGCGCCAGCAGCCCGGAGCGCGCGGGAGGGCCCCACGAGCAGTACTTC. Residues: CASSPERAGGPHEQYF.

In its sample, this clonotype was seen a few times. CDR3 coding DNA: TGCGCCAGCAGTTCGGTTGGGGATACGCAGTATTTT. The encoded protein is CASSSVGDTQYF. The V and J genes are TRBV5-1 and TRBJ2-3; D gene ambiguous. V was shortened by 5 bases and J by 6 bases, with 10 bases between the two germline ends. Germline V gives CDR1 SGHRS, CDR2 YFSETQ. This CDR3 contains 12 residues.

CDR3 sequence (DNA): TGTGCCAGCAGCTTGGCGCGGGTCCGCACAGATACGCAGTATTTT. Translated, it gives CASSLARVRTDTQYF. V and J are TRBV5-8 and TRBJ2-3; D might be TRBD2 (5 bases). V was clipped by 0 bases and J by 1 base, with 9 bases between them. CDR1 SGHTS and CDR2 YDEGEE come from the germline V gene. The CDR3 is 15 residues long.

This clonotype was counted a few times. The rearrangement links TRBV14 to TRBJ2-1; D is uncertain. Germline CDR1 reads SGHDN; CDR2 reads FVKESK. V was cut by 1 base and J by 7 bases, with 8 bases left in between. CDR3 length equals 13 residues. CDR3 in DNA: TGTGCCAGCAGCCAAGGGGTGCGTAATGAGCAGTTCTTC. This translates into CASSQGVRNEQFF. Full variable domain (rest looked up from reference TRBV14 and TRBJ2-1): EAGVTQFPSHSVIEKGQTVTLRCDPISGHDNLYWYRRVMGKEIKFLLHFVKESKQDESGMPNNRFLAERTGGTYSTLKVQPAELEDSGVYFCASSQGVRNEQFFGPGTRLTVL.

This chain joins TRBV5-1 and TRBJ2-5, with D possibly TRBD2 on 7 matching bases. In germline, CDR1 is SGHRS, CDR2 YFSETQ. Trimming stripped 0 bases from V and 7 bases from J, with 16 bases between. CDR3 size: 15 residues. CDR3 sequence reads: CASSLAQARGGTQYF. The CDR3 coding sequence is TGCGCCAGCAGCTTGGCCCAGGCTAGGGGGGGGACCCAGTACTTC.

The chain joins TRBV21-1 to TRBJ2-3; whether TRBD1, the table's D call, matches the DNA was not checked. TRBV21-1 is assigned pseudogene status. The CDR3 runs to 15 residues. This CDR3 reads CASSSATPGPDTQYF. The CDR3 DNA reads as TGTGCCAGCAGCTCCGCGACCCCGGGCCCAGATACGCAGTATTTT.

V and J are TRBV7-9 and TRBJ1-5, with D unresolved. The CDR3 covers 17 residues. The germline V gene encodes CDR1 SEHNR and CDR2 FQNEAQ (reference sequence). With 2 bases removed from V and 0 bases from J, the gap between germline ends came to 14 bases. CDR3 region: CASSLQGSGYSNQPQHF. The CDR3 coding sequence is TGTGCCAGCAGCTTACAAGGATCGGGGTATAGCAATCAGCCCCAGCATTTT.

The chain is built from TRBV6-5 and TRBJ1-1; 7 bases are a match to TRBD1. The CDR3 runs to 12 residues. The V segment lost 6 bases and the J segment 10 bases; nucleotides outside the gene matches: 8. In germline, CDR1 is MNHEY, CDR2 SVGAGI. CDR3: CASSPDRVSAFF. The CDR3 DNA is TGTGCCAGCAGCCCTGACAGGGTATCAGCTTTCTTT.

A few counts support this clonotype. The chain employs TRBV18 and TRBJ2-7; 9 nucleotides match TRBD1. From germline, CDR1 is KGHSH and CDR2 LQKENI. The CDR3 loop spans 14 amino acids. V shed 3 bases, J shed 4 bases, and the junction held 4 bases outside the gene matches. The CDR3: CASSPGTGIYEQYF. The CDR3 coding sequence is TGTGCCAGCTCACCCGGGACAGGGATATACGAGCAGTACTTC.

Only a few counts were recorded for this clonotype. CDR3 sequence: CASSTSGRRGNEQFF. DNA for the CDR3: TGTGCCAGCAGCACCAGCGGGAGGCGAGGCAATGAGCAGTTCTTC. The chain uses TRBV21-1 and TRBJ2-1; the DNA was not compared with TRBD2, the D call given in the table. TRBV21-1 is flagged as a pseudogene. The CDR3 is 15 amino acids.

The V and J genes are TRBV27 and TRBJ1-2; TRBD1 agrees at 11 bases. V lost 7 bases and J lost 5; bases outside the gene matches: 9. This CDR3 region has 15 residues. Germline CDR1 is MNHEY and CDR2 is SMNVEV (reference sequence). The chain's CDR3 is CASTSSGTGGYGYTF. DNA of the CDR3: TGTGCCAGCACCTCATCCGGGACAGGGGGTTATGGCTACACCTTC.

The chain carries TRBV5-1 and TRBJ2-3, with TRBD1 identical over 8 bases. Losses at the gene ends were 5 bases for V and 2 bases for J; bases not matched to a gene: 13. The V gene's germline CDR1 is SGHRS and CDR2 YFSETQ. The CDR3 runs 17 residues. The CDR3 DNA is TGCGCCAGCAGGGAGGGCTACCGGGACAGGCTCACAGATACGCAGTATTTT. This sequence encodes CASREGYRDRLTDTQYF.